This T cell receptor beta chain was identified during a study of cytomegalovirus exposure and HLA in healthy donors. The PCR ran on 60 Vbeta and 13 Jbeta primers. Using immunoSEQ multiplex PCR, the repertoire was profiled, and TCRdb retains in-frame clones only, with some absent. The sample comprises about 150,000 clones, roughly 77% of which are singletons, and around 7.2% rests with the top ten. With V trimmed by 8 bases and J by 2 bases, 9 bases remained unmatched. The CDR3 runs to 14 residues. The germline CDR1 and CDR2 sequences are MDHEN and SYDVKM. Sequencing was done on a sample of PBMCs. This chain connects TRBV28 to TRBJ2-7; TRBD2 matches at 7 bases. The clonotype originates from a man aged 25-40 years in good health and CMV-seropositive. In DNA, the CDR3 is TGTGCCAGCGTTGGATCGGGAGGAACCTACGAGCAGTACTTC. Protein product: CASVGSGGTYEQYF. The full variable domain, completed using reference TRBV28 and TRBJ2-7, is DVKVTQSSRYLVKRTGEKVFLECVQDMDHENMFWYRQDPGLGLRLIYFSYDVKMKEKGDIPEGYSVSREKKERFSLILESASTNQTSMYLCASVGSGGTYEQYFGPGTRLTVT.